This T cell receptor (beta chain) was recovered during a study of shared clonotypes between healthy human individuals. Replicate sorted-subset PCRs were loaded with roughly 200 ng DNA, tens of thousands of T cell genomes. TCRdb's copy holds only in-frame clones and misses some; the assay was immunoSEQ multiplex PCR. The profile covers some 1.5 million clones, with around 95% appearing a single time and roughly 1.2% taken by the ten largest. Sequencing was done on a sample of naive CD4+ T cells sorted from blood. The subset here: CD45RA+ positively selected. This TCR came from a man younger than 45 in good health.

The CDR3 loop is CASSELGRDQPQHF. CDR3 DNA: TGTGCCAGCAGTGAGTTAGGGAGAGATCAGCCCCAGCATTTT. The chain is built from TRBV6-1 and TRBJ1-5; no clear D gene. CDR3 length: 14 amino acids. Per the germline V gene, CDR1 is MNHNS and CDR2 is SASEGT. Trimming stripped 3 bases from V and 5 bases from J, with 11 bases between.